The 8 T cell receptor beta chains presented below share a single source sample, sequenced in a study of T cells of healthy individuals. TCRdb analysed the 5' RACE reads with MiXCR anew, one entry per CDR3 protein. The table has 75,000 to 95,000 distinct CDR3 sequences, roughly 5.1% seen once. These receptors all come from a female donor in good health.

This clonotype was seen at least ten times. The rearrangement joins TRBV20-1 to TRBJ2-1; TRBD2 might be the D (5 bases). Germline V gives CDR1 DFQATT, CDR2 SNEGSKA (reference sequence). Between the trimmed V and J ends, which lost 6 bases and 2 bases, there was a span of 11 bases. The CDR3 length is 13 residues. In DNA form, the CDR3 reads TGCAGTGCCGATAAGCGGACCTACAATGAGCAGTTCTTC. Translation gives CSADKRTYNEQFF.

This clonotype was counted a few times. The DNA of the CDR3 is TGCGCCAGCAGCTTGGTAGGGTTAAAGGCTGGGGCCAACGTCCTGACTTTC. It encodes CASSLVGLKAGANVLTF. The chain is built from TRBV5-1 and TRBJ2-6; D is ambiguous. Between the trimmed V and J ends, which lost 0 bases and 2 bases, there was a span of 12 bases. The germline gives CDR1 SGHRS, CDR2 YFSETQ. This CDR3 is 17 amino acids long.

This clonotype showed up just a few times. The chain recombines TRBV2 with TRBJ2-2; 13 bases are shared with TRBD2. This CDR3 is 14 amino acids long. Germline trimming cut 8 bases from V and 6 bases from J; bases unmatched to any gene: 3. The germline CDR1 and CDR2 sequences are SNHLY and FYNNEI. CDR3 sequence reads: CASVTSGRAGELFF. The DNA of the CDR3 is TGTGCCAGCGTCACTAGCGGGAGGGCCGGGGAGCTGTTTTTT.

This clonotype occurred many times. The V and J genes are TRBV20-1 and TRBJ2-2; 9 bases fit TRBD1. V was pared by 7 bases and J by 1 base, with 13 bases of the junction left unmatched. Germline-derived CDR1 and CDR2 are DFQATT and SNEGSKA (reference sequence). The CDR3 extends over 17 amino acids. This CDR3 is CSVYGTGLKGNTGELFF. The CDR3, as DNA: TGCAGTGTGTATGGGACAGGGTTAAAGGGGAACACCGGGGAGCTGTTTTTT.

There are a few counts of this clonotype. The chain employs TRBV6-6 and TRBJ1-1, with D tentatively TRBD1 (5 bases). The CDR3 extends over 13 amino acids. V lost 7 bases to trimming and J lost 5 bases, with 14 bases between them. Germline CDR1 is MNHNY and CDR2 is SVGAGI (reference sequence). This CDR3 is CASTQGGKTEAFF. CDR3 sequence (DNA): TGTGCCAGCACCCAGGGCGGCAAGACTGAAGCTTTCTTT.

This clonotype was picked up many times. V is TRBV10-3 and J is TRBJ2-7; D not resolved. The germline V gene has CDR1 ENHRY and CDR2 SYGVKD. Trimming stripped 4 bases from V and 5 bases from J, with 12 bases between. The CDR3 is 13 amino acids. The CDR3 DNA reads TGTGCCATCAGTGGGACGGCCGGCCACGAGCAGTACTTC. Protein product: CAISGTAGHEQYF.

This chain uses TRBV7-9 with TRBJ1-1, with no clear D. The CDR3 contains 14 residues. V lost 6 bases to trimming and J lost 5 bases, with 16 bases between them. Germline loops: CDR1 SEHNR, CDR2 FQNEAQ (reference sequence). The CDR3 here is CASRPGKGKTEAFF. The CDR3 bases are TGTGCCAGCAGGCCTGGGAAGGGTAAAACTGAAGCTTTCTTT.

This clonotype has a count of ten or more. The CDR3 DNA reads TGTGCCACCAGTGACCTGGGACTAGCGGGACAAGATACGCAGTATTTT. Translating it yields CATSDLGLAGQDTQYF. This rearrangement joins TRBV24-1 to TRBJ2-3, with TRBD2 matching 13 bases. The CDR3 consists of 16 residues. Germline V gene data show CDR1 as KGHDR and CDR2 as SFDVKD. The trim removed 4 bases at V and 5 bases at J, leaving 5 bases unmatched.